This TCR beta chain emerged from a study of identical twins. Whole-study results and caveats: Findings came from cross-sectional statistics, without long-term follow-up of donors. Compared with models, monozygotic twins showed more out-of-frame TCR alpha sharing. Weaker excess twin sharing was observed in beta out-of-frame sequences.

Germline V lookup: CDR1 MDHEN, CDR2 SYDVKM. V shed 4 bases and J shed 5 bases, with 9 bases lying between them. The CDR3 is 13 residues long. Via MiXCR, TCRdb re-called the 5' RACE reads, giving one row per CDR3 protein. Of around 480,000 distinct CDR3 sequences detected, 13% to 15% appear once; the ten largest clones hold approximately 1%. A remark on this clonotype: The target antigen is unknown.

These records were also assigned to another study, of yellow fever vaccine responses in identical twins.

The gene calls are TRBV28 and TRBJ2-1; tentatively, D is TRBD1 (6 bases). Sequenced sample: CD4+ T cells sorted from blood. The clonotype comes from a woman aged 18-29 years in good health. The CDR3 DNA is TGTGCCAGCAGTTCAGGGGTCCACAATGAGCAGTTCTTC. Protein: CASSSGVHNEQFF.